This T cell receptor (beta chain) comes out of a study of memory CD4+ T cells and cytomegalovirus serostatus. Looked up from germline, CDR1 is SNHLY and CDR2 is FYNNEI. The CDR3 covers 15 residues. V was cut by 7 bases and J by 3 bases, with 15 bases left in between. The sort gate was single viable CD3+CD4+CD8-CD45RO+ cells for memory CD4+ T cells. Total CD4+ T cells were enriched by CD4 positive selection. Sequenced by immunoSEQ multiplex PCR; TCRdb stores in-frame clones only, minus some. The sample contains some 57,000 clones, 70% to 85% of which appear only once. The V gene is TRBV2, the J gene TRBJ2-2; tentatively, D is TRBD2 (5 bases). The source of this sequence is an adult in good health and CMV-seronegative. The sample comprised memory CD4+ T cells from blood. DNA for the CDR3: TGTGCCAGCAACCGGGATCAAGCGGACACCGGGGAGCTGTTTTTT. Translation: CASNRDQADTGELFF.